This TCR beta chain comes out of a study of T cell responses to AZD1222 COVID-19 vaccine. General study results and limits: Regions 160-218 and 743-854 dominated among vaccine-associated CD4 TCRs spanning spike. White British ancestry dominated among donors, who included more females, and clonal diversity was possibly underestimated. Spike-specific TCR breadth and depth were elevated following two AZD1222 doses.

For this clone: Its matching antigen is unknown.

Germline V gene sequence: CDR1 SGHRS, CDR2 YFSETQ. V trimming: 7 bases; J trimming: 2 bases; junction bases outside the gene matches: 10. CDR3 length: 16 residues. Profiling relied on immunoSEQ multiplex PCR, and the TCRdb table lists in-frame clones only, not all of them. The repertoire holds just over 90,000 clones, with more than 80% as singletons. Sequencing was performed on peripheral blood, taken 28 days after the second AZD1222 dose. This TCR was sampled from an adult who received the AZD1222 COVID-19 vaccine. This chain connects TRBV5-1 to TRBJ2-2, with 8 bases aligning to TRBD1. CDR3 sequence reads: CASQIRAGGNTGELFF. In nucleotides, the CDR3 is TGCGCCAGCCAAATTCGGGCAGGGGGCAACACCGGGGAGCTGTTTTTT.